This passage covers 15 T cell receptor beta chains from one sample sequenced in a study of control samples from healthy donors and cancer patients. Measured with immunoSEQ multiplex PCR; TCRdb has only the in-frame clones, and not every one. The sample includes about 79,000 clones, approximately 93% of them seen just once. Input material: PBMCs. These TCRs come from a middle-aged woman with lung cancer.

This clone was counted once. The chain joins TRBV20-1 to TRBJ2-3; the D gene is possibly TRBD1 (5 bases). Germline assignment: CDR1 DFQATT and CDR2 SNEGSKA (reference sequence). The V end was cut by 7 bases, the J end by 5 bases, with 7 bases between. The CDR3 is 10 residues long. The DNA of the CDR3 is TGCAGTGTTAGGGGAGATACGCAGTATTTT. Protein product: CSVRGDTQYF.

Comments on this clone: Distinct nucleotide sequences in the sample also encode this CDR3. V gene TRBV12-3 or TRBV12-4 combines with J gene TRBJ1-1; D possibly corresponds to TRBD1 (5 bases). V was pared by 1 base and J by 4 bases, with 7 bases between. This CDR3 comprises 13 residues. CDR3 in DNA: TGTGCCAGCAGTTTAGATGGGGGCACTGAAGCTTTCTTT. As protein: CASSLDGGTEAFF.

This clone was seen a single time. The chain carries TRBV18 and TRBJ2-4; 7 positions match TRBD1. Germline CDR1 and CDR2: KGHSH and LQKENI. The CDR3 is made up of 15 amino acids. Trimming removed 6 bases from V and 4 bases from J; junction bases left unmatched: 9. CDR3 sequence: CASSLQPGQKNIQYF. In nucleotides, the CDR3 is TGTGCCAGCTCTCTTCAACCGGGACAGAAAAACATTCAGTACTTC.

V is TRBV13 and J is TRBJ2-1, with a possible D match to TRBD2 (5 bases). The CDR3 contains 15 residues. V was trimmed by 1 base and J by 0 bases, leaving 7 bases between them. Germline assignment: CDR1 PRHDT and CDR2 FYEKMQ (reference sequence). Written as DNA, the CDR3 is TGTGCCAGCAGCTTAGCGGGGAGCTCCTACAATGAGCAGTTCTTC. Translating gives CASSLAGSSYNEQFF. Based on the CDR3 plus reference TRBV13 and TRBJ2-1, the full variable domain is AAGVIQSPRHLIKEKRETATLKCYPIPRHDTVYWYQQGPGQDPQFLISFYEKMQSDKGSIPDRFSAQQFSDYHSELNMSSLELGDSALYFCASSLAGSSYNEQFFGPGTRLTVL.

In this sample, this clone turned up once. One junction end does not reproduce the germline sequence, and a read error may be involved. The rearrangement uses TRBV24-1 and TRBJ2-5; TRBD1 is a possible D gene (7 bases). The length of the CDR3 is 16 residues. Germline CDR1 reads KGHDR; CDR2 reads SFDVKD. The CDR3 loop is CATSSKPGDSQEAQYF. The CDR3 bases are TGTGCCACCAGTTCCAAACCGGGGGACAGTCAAGAGGCCCAGTACTTC.

V and J are TRBV18 and TRBJ1-2; no clear D gene. With 2 bases removed from V and 3 bases from J, the gap between germline ends came to 13 bases. CDR1 and CDR2 (germline): KGHSH, LQKENI. The CDR3 contains 15 residues. For the CDR3, the DNA is TGTGCCAGCTCACCAGACCTTAATGGGGACTATGGCTACACCTTC. As protein: CASSPDLNGDYGYTF.

The rearrangement joins TRBV29-1 to TRBJ2-7; perhaps D is TRBD1 or TRBD2 (6 bases each). Germline V gives CDR1 SQVTM, CDR2 ANQGSEA. CDR3 length: 16 residues. Trimming took off 1 base at V and 2 bases at J, with 18 bases between the two ends. The CDR3 loop is CSVEGGGGGGPYEQYF. The CDR3 nucleotides read TGCAGCGTTGAAGGTGGAGGGGGTGGAGGACCCTACGAGCAGTACTTC.

The genes are TRBV7-3 and TRBJ1-1, with 9 bases aligning to TRBD1. CDR1 and CDR2 from the germline V gene are SGHTA and FQGTGA. The CDR3 runs 15 residues. V trimming: 5 bases; J trimming: 1 base; junction bases outside the gene matches: 5. The CDR3 here is CASSRTGAANTEAFF. The CDR3 DNA reads as TGTGCCAGCAGCCGGACAGGGGCGGCGAACACTGAAGCTTTCTTT.

The rearrangement links TRBV28 to TRBJ2-1; perhaps TRBD1 as D (6 bases). CDR3 length: 16 amino acids. Trimming took 3 bases from V and 2 from J, leaving 14 bases between them. Germline V gene sequence: CDR1 MDHEN, CDR2 SYDVKM. The CDR3 DNA is TGTGCCAGCAGTTTTGTTAGGACAGAGGCCTACAATGAGCAGTTCTTC. Amino acid sequence: CASSFVRTEAYNEQFF.

The V call is TRBV2, the J call TRBJ2-7, with D unresolved. V shed 5 bases and J shed 6 bases, with 11 bases lying between them. CDR1 is SNHLY, CDR2 FYNNEI, per germline. The CDR3 spans 12 residues. CDR3 nucleotide sequence: TGTGCCAGCAGTCCAACGATAGCCGAGCAGTACTTC. Amino acid sequence: CASSPTIAEQYF.

This clone was detected only once. V and J are TRBV9 and TRBJ2-7; TRBD2 matches at 11 bases. The CDR3 runs 17 residues. Germline CDR1 SGDLS, CDR2 YYNGEE. V was pared by 4 bases and J by 3 bases, with 12 bases of the junction left unmatched. This CDR3 reads CASSLEPPSGGIYEQYF. The CDR3 DNA follows: TGTGCCAGCAGCCTCGAACCCCCTAGCGGGGGGATCTACGAGCAGTACTTC.

The chain recombines TRBV4-1 with TRBJ1-1; D possibly corresponds to TRBD1 (6 bases). The CDR3 is 14 residues long. The ends were cut back, 0 bases at V and 3 bases at J, with 8 bases in the middle. Germline lookup yields CDR1 MGHRA and CDR2 YSYEKL. CDR3 nucleotide sequence: TGCGCCAGCAGCCAAGAAACAGGGTACACTGAAGCTTTCTTT. Amino acid sequence: CASSQETGYTEAFF.

A single count supports this clone. V gene TRBV19 combines with J gene TRBJ2-7, with 9 bases fitting TRBD1. The CDR3 runs 15 residues. Germline V gene lookup returns CDR1 LNHDA and CDR2 SQIVND (reference sequence). The V gene end was trimmed by 3 bases and the J gene end by 2 bases; junction bases not matched to a gene: 5. The CDR3 DNA sequence: TGTGCCAGTAGTATTGGGACAGGGTCAACCTACGAGCAGTACTTC. It yields the protein CASSIGTGSTYEQYF.

The chain carries TRBV4-2 and TRBJ1-1; no clear D gene. CDR1 is LGHNA, CDR2 YNFKEQ, per germline. CDR3 length equals 13 residues. The germline V and J ends were trimmed by 0 bases and 5 bases, with 7 bases remaining between them. CDR3 sequence: CASSQESATEAFF. The CDR3 DNA sequence: TGTGCCAGCAGCCAAGAATCAGCTACTGAAGCTTTCTTT.

This sequence joins TRBV21-1 and TRBJ2-5; the table's D call, TRBD1, has no DNA check behind it. TRBV21-1 is labeled a pseudogene. This CDR3 is 15 amino acids long. The CDR3 nucleotides are TGTGCCAGCCACCCGGGAAAGGACAGCGAAGAGACCCAGTACTTC. This translates into CASHPGKDSEETQYF.